Listed below are T cell receptor beta chains from one sample, sequenced in a study of blood T cell repertoires in COVID-19. Sequencing used immunoSEQ multiplex PCR; TCRdb keeps in-frame clones, though not all of them. The sample records about 170,000 clones, roughly 80% being singletons. The sample was peripheral blood. The receptors originated from a woman in her thirties or forties with COVID-19, enrolled during active disease. CDR3s include the opening cysteine and the closing phenylalanine or tryptophan. Each record gives: V gene, D gene, clone size, J gene, CDR3 protein, CDR3 DNA. A D gene is named only where the DNA matches it firmly. Size values are once, few and many counts, or a class for expanded clones, and some rows have none.

TRBV24-1	-	-	TRBJ2-2	CATGGLNTGELFF	TGTGCCACCGGGGGACTCAACACCGGGGAGCTGTTTTTT
TRBV6-5	TRBD1	-	TRBJ1-6	CASSRQGSYNSPLHF	TGTGCCAGCAGTAGACAGGGATCCTATAATTCACCCCTCCACTTT
TRBV6-5	TRBD2	-	TRBJ2-1	CASSYMAGGRGEQFF	TGTGCCAGCAGTTACATGGCGGGGGGGCGGGGTGAGCAGTTCTTC
TRBV2	TRBD1	-	TRBJ2-2	CASWGTGGTGELFF	TGTGCCAGCTGGGGCACAGGGGGAACCGGGGAGCTGTTTTTT
TRBV2	TRBD1	-	TRBJ1-4	CASHRDRGRNEKLFF	TGTGCCAGCCACCGGGACAGGGGGCGAAATGAAAAACTGTTTTTT
TRBV11-3	-	-	TRBJ2-3	CASSTRTGGTSTDTQYF	TGTGCCAGCAGCACGAGGACTGGCGGTACTAGCACAGATACGCAGTATTTT
TRBV15	-	once	TRBJ2-5	CATEAEGAGAMETQYF	TGTGCCACCGAAGCCGAAGGGGCCGGCGCCATGGAGACCCAGTACTTC
TRBV5-1	TRBD2	-	TRBJ2-7	CASSLPLAGVSYEQYF	TGCGCCAGCAGCCTCCCCCTAGCGGGAGTTTCCTACGAGCAGTACTTC
TRBV15	-	-	TRBJ2-1	CATSRDANSYNEQFF	TGTGCCACCAGCAGAGATGCGAACTCCTACAATGAGCAGTTCTTC
TRBV18	-	-	TRBJ2-1	CASSPPLIGVDNSLSYNEQFF	TGTGCCAGCTCACCACCCCTGATCGGGGTTGATAATTCCTTATCCTACAATGAGCAGTTCTTC
TRBV2	TRBD1	few	TRBJ1-1	CASSIDRGRNTEAFF	TGTGCCAGCAGTATCGACAGGGGACGGAACACTGAAGCTTTCTTT
TRBV19	-	-	TRBJ1-6	CASSPEGGSPLHF	TGTGCCAGTAGTCCCGAAGGCGGTTCACCCCTCCACTTT